Below, 5 T cell receptor beta chains from the same sample are listed, as sequenced in a study of blood T cells in healthy people across ages. PCR was performed a second time for roughly 7 to 11 cycles using a sample-barcoded 5' primer and a J-beta primer mix. TCRdb reprocessed the 5' RACE reads with MiXCR, giving one entry per CDR3 protein. The profile shows 750,000 to 950,000 distinct CDR3 sequences, 50% to 65% of them singletons. Sequencing was performed on blood. These receptors were taken from a man aged 80 or over in good health.

The chain combines TRBV20-1 with TRBJ1-6; no clear D. The germline V and J ends were trimmed by 0 bases and 7 bases, with 19 bases remaining between them. This CDR3 is 17 amino acids long. Germline V gives CDR1 DFQATT, CDR2 SNEGSKA (reference sequence). The CDR3 protein is CSARDGVSLSRNSPLHF. The CDR3 nucleotides read TGCAGTGCTAGAGATGGCGTTTCGCTTTCGCGGAATTCACCCCTCCACTTT.

This clonotype was detected only a few times. The rearrangement uses TRBV7-2 and TRBJ1-4; 8 bases are a match to TRBD1. Germline values: CDR1 SGHTA, CDR2 FQGNSA. This CDR3 comprises 18 residues. Trimming at V came to 1 base and at J to 0 bases, leaving 7 bases not matched to a gene. The CDR3 nucleotides read TGTGCCAGCAGCTTAGACCCAGGGGGCCCCACAACTAATGAAAAACTGTTTTTT. Translated: CASSLDPGGPTTNEKLFF.

The chain has TRBV7-3 and TRBJ2-3; D assignment may be TRBD1 or TRBD2 (5 bases each). The V gene lost 5 bases and the J gene lost 2 bases, with 14 bases spanning the gap. The CDR3 loop spans 15 amino acids. From germline, CDR1 is SGHTA and CDR2 FQGTGA. CDR3: CASSTGTRSTDTQYF. The CDR3 DNA reads TGTGCCAGCAGCACCGGGACCAGATCCACAGATACGCAGTATTTT.

The V call is TRBV27, the J call TRBJ2-7; D perhaps matches TRBD2 (5 bases). Trimming stripped 6 bases from V and 2 bases from J, with 14 bases between. Germline CDR1 MNHEY, CDR2 SMNVEV (reference sequence). The CDR3 has 14 amino acids. The CDR3 loop reads CASRTLRGPYEQYF. CDR3 sequence (DNA): TGTGCCAGCAGGACACTTCGAGGGCCCTACGAGCAGTACTTC.

This clonotype was recorded a few times. This chain connects TRBV10-3 to TRBJ2-1, with D possibly being TRBD1 or TRBD2 (5 bases each). Germline V CDR1 and CDR2: ENHRY, SYGVKD. The CDR3 sequence is 16 residues long. Trimming removed 3 bases from V and 0 bases from J, with 12 bases in between. In DNA, the CDR3 is TGTGCCATCAGTGACCGGGACCGGAGCTCCTACAATGAGCAGTTCTTC. Its protein is CAISDRDRSSYNEQFF.